This TCR beta chain was captured by sequencing in a study of radiotherapy plus CTLA-4 blockade in lung cancer. Study information: With about a third of patients having disease control, objective responses were seen in approximately 19%.

CTLA-4 blockade using ipilimumab, together with focal radiation, was received by patients with chemo-refractory metastatic non-small-cell lung cancer. Here immunoSEQ multiplex PCR was the method, and the copy in TCRdb shows in-frame clones only, minus some. The sample consists of tens of thousands of clones, around 77% of them appearing once. Overall study findings and caveats: In blood, after radiotherapy plus ipilimumab, tumor-derived TCR clones expanded.

The CDR3 contains 15 residues. The germline V gene has CDR1 LNHDA and CDR2 SQIVND (reference sequence). V dropped 7 bases and J dropped 0 bases, with 15 bases sitting between them. Only a few counts were recorded for this clone. The antigen remains unidentified. The chain combines TRBV19 with TRBJ1-2; no definite D call. This clonotype was sampled from a human donor with non-small cell lung cancer who had stable disease on radiotherapy plus ipilimumab. Sequencing was performed on peripheral blood, taken from a patient treated with radiotherapy plus ipilimumab. The CDR3 sequence is CASTPSGLANYGYTF. CDR3 nucleotide sequence: TGTGCCAGTACCCCCTCGGGGTTGGCTAACTATGGCTACACCTTC. The variable domain in full, with the rest retrieved from reference TRBV19 and TRBJ1-2, is DGGITQSPKYLFRKEGQNVTLSCEQNLNHDAMYWYRQDPGQGLRLIYYSQIVNDFQKGDIAEGYSVSREKKESFPLTVTSAQKNPTAFYLCASTPSGLANYGYTFGSGTRLTVV.